This TCR beta chain was documented in a study of T cells after posttransplantation cyclophosphamide. Only in-frame clones appear in the TCRdb table, and some are missing; sequencing was by immunoSEQ multiplex PCR. The data show over 15,000 clones, none appearing only once, with roughly 0.54% held by the ten largest. The study's findings and limits: Later blood repertoires were often dominated by clones from the donor CD8+ memory compartment.

This clone was counted at least ten times. Its antigen is unidentified. Cyclophosphamide on days +3 and +4 followed busulfan-fludarabine conditioning and a marrow graft. Germline lookup yields CDR1 LGHNA and CDR2 YSLEER. CDR3 length equals 15 residues. V trimming: 4 bases; J trimming: 2 bases; junction bases outside the gene matches: 7. The chain carries TRBV4-3 and TRBJ2-7, with TRBD1 matching 8 bases. The source of this sequence is a female patient in her 30s who received an allogeneic stem cell transplant from a related donor, was CMV-positive, and had no GVHD. The graft donor may have contributed some T cells. The sequencing used PBMCs, collected after allogeneic stem cell transplant with posttransplant cyclophosphamide. This CDR3 is CASSRARQGTYEQYF. The CDR3 DNA sequence: TGCGCCAGCAGCCGAGCCCGACAGGGGACCTACGAGCAGTACTTC.